This T cell receptor beta chain came from a study of blood T cell repertoires in COVID-19. CDR3 length: 16 amino acids. CDR1 is KGHSH and CDR2 is LQKENI in the germline V gene. Trimming left V 4 bases short and J 5 bases short, with 20 bases between. Per the original data handling: Reference gene primer amplification in the assay estimated nucleated cell counts. The table came from immunoSEQ multiplex PCR; TCRdb's copy has only in-frame clones and leaves some out. From that table come the V and J calls and clone size; the DNA was used to work out D and trimming. The repertoire consists of approximately 160,000 clones, with 84% occurring once and the leading ten covering approximately 7.7%.

The sample consisted of peripheral blood. The receptor was isolated from a man aged 35-49 years who had recovered from COVID-19. The V call is TRBV18, the J call TRBJ1-1; TRBD1 might be the D (6 bases). CDR3 amino acids: CASSLWDKTLETEAFF. Written as DNA, the CDR3 is TGTGCCAGCTCACTTTGGGACAAGACCCTTGAAACTGAAGCTTTCTTT. Drawing the rest from reference TRBV18 and TRBJ1-1, the complete variable domain is NAGVMQNPRHLVRRRGQEARLRCSPMKGHSHVYWYRQLPEEGLKFMVYLQKENIIDESGMPKERFSAEFPKEGPSILRIQQVVRGDSAAYFCASSLWDKTLETEAFFGQGTRLTVV.